One T cell receptor (beta chain) is described in this entry. This sample was included in a study of blood T cell repertoires in COVID-19. Study-wide background: Sites in the United States, Italy and Spain provided acute and convalescent COVID-19 samples. From T cells, B-cell-depleted T cells, or PBMCs came the material, which was cDNA or gDNA.

In the authors' methods: Estimates of nucleated cell counts were drawn from the amplification of reference gene primers. Generated by immunoSEQ multiplex PCR, the TCRdb table keeps only in-frame clones and is missing some. The D gene and trimming were derived from the DNA, and the V and J assignments and clone size from that table. Of just under 300,000 clones in the sample, around 86% were seen once. CDR1 and CDR2 from the germline V gene are SGHNT and YYREEE (reference sequence). V shed 3 bases and J shed 0 bases, with 9 bases lying between them. This CDR3 contains 14 residues. The sequenced sample was peripheral blood. This clonotype was obtained from a man aged 65 to 79 with acute or convalescent COVID-19. The rearrangement joins TRBV5-4 to TRBJ2-5; D is unclear. DNA of the CDR3: TGTGCCAGCAGCTCCTTAAAAAACCAAGAGACCCAGTACTTC. Translation: CASSSLKNQETQYF.